This entry lists 12 T cell receptor beta chains sequenced from one sample in a study of CD8 T cells in ankylosing spondylitis. Each CDR3 protein gets one entry after TCRdb re-called the 5' RACE reads with MiXCR. In the table there are 200,000 to 250,000 distinct CDR3 sequences, about 10% of which are singletons. Sequencing was done on a sample of blood, either unsorted or a sorted T cell fraction (not recorded which). These receptors were obtained from a male donor with ankylosing spondylitis or in good health (not recorded which).

This clonotype occurred many times. The J gene is TRBJ1-1, the V gene TRBV11-2, with unresolved D. The CDR3 is 15 residues long. V lost 5 bases to trimming and J lost 3 bases, with 16 bases between them. Per germline, CDR1 SGHAT and CDR2 FQNNGV. The DNA for the CDR3 is TGTGCCAGCAGCCTAGTAGGGCCGCAGTACACTGAAGCTTTCTTT. Translating gives CASSLVGPQYTEAFF. The full variable domain, with the rest looked up from reference TRBV11-2 and TRBJ1-1, is EAGVAQSPRYKIIEKRQSVAFWCNPISGHATLYWYQQILGQGPKLLIQFQNNGVVDDSQLPKDRFSAERLKGVDSTLKIQPAKLEDSAVYLCASSLVGPQYTEAFFGQGTRLTVV.

This clonotype was observed at least ten times. The V gene is TRBV7-2, the J gene TRBJ2-7; D remains ambiguous. The CDR3 sequence is 14 residues long. Trimming removed 5 bases from V and 4 bases from J, with 15 bases in between. The germline V gene encodes CDR1 SGHTA and CDR2 FQGNSA. The CDR3 DNA reads as TGTGCCAGCAGCGATATCCGGAGTAGTTACGAGCAGTACTTC. Its protein is CASSDIRSSYEQYF.

There are many counts of this clonotype. The genes are TRBV5-1 and TRBJ2-5; D unclear. The germline CDR1 and CDR2 sequences are SGHRS and YFSETQ. The CDR3 sequence is 14 residues long. The V gene lost 2 bases and the J gene lost 2 bases, with 10 bases spanning the gap. This CDR3 reads CASSFDSGQETQYF. Here the CDR3 DNA reads TGCGCCAGCAGCTTCGACTCAGGACAAGAGACCCAGTACTTC.

This clonotype was observed many times. The chain has TRBV10-3 and TRBJ2-7; 8 positions agree with TRBD1. Looked up from germline, CDR1 is ENHRY and CDR2 is SYGVKD. V shed 2 bases and J 2 bases; nucleotides not matched to a gene: 5. The CDR3 runs to 15 residues. The CDR3 loop is CAISERQGPAYEQYF. The CDR3 bases are TGTGCCATCAGTGAGCGACAGGGGCCAGCCTACGAGCAGTACTTC.

V is TRBV7-6 and J is TRBJ1-4, with a tentative D call TRBD1 (5 bases). CDR1 is SGHVS, CDR2 FNYEAQ, per germline. The CDR3 length is 14 residues. V was clipped by 5 bases and J by 7 bases, with 14 bases between them. The DNA of the CDR3 is TGTGCCAGCAGCCCCGGGACCTGGGGTGAAAAACTGTTTTTT. Translated, it gives CASSPGTWGEKLFF. The full variable domain, with the rest looked up from reference TRBV7-6 and TRBJ1-4, is GAGVSQSPRYKVTKRGQDVALRCDPISGHVSLYWYRQALGQGPEFLTYFNYEAQQDKSGLPNDRFSAERPEGSISTLTIQRTEQRDSAMYRCASSPGTWGEKLFFGSGTQLSVL.

Ten or more counts support this clonotype. The V call is TRBV7-9, the J call TRBJ2-3; no reliable D call. CDR1 is SEHNR, CDR2 FQNEAQ, per germline (reference sequence). The CDR3 spans 13 residues. Trimming removed 3 bases at V and 3 bases at J, with 7 bases between. CDR3 sequence (DNA): TGTGCCAGCAGCTTTGTTGGAACAGATACGCAGTATTTT. Its protein is CASSFVGTDTQYF.

This clonotype was observed at least ten times. The gene calls are TRBV12-3 or TRBV12-4 and TRBJ2-3, with 8 bases that match TRBD1. Unmatched junction bases numbered 12, after V lost 6 bases and J lost 4 bases. The CDR3 extends over 16 amino acids. The DNA for the CDR3 is TGTGCCAGCAGCAAAAAGACAGGGGCCCAGGCAGATACGCAGTATTTT. This sequence encodes CASSKKTGAQADTQYF.

The chain employs TRBV11-2 and TRBJ2-1; 8 nucleotides agree with TRBD1. The V segment lost 5 bases and the J segment 8 bases; nucleotides outside the gene matches: 14. This CDR3 contains 16 residues. The V gene's germline CDR1 is SGHAT and CDR2 FQNNGV. The CDR3 protein is CASSVRDRSIRDEQFF. The CDR3 DNA reads TGTGCCAGCAGCGTTCGGGACAGGAGTATTAGGGATGAGCAGTTCTTC. The full variable domain, rest sourced from reference TRBV11-2 and TRBJ2-1, is EAGVAQSPRYKIIEKRQSVAFWCNPISGHATLYWYQQILGQGPKLLIQFQNNGVVDDSQLPKDRFSAERLKGVDSTLKIQPAKLEDSAVYLCASSVRDRSIRDEQFFGPGTRLTVL.

This clonotype has at least ten counts. The chain joins TRBV27 to TRBJ2-2; no firm D call. Per germline, CDR1 MNHEY and CDR2 SMNVEV (reference sequence). Trimming removed 6 bases at V and 2 bases at J, with 7 bases between. This CDR3 contains 13 residues. The CDR3 region has the DNA TGTGCCAGCAGCCCCTACAACACCGGGGAGCTGTTTTTT. It is translated as CASSPYNTGELFF.

V and J are TRBV20-1 and TRBJ2-7; unclear D gene. Germline V CDR1 and CDR2: DFQATT, SNEGSKA (reference sequence). Between the trimmed V and J ends, which lost 3 bases and 9 bases, there was a span of 9 bases. The CDR3 runs to 10 residues. Here the CDR3 DNA reads TGCAGTGCTAGTTTCCGGGCGCAGTACTTC. Translating gives CSASFRAQYF.

This chain uses TRBV5-1 with TRBJ2-1; 11 bases fit TRBD2. The CDR3 runs 17 residues. In germline, CDR1 is SGHRS, CDR2 YFSETQ. Germline trimming cut 4 bases from V and 4 bases from J; bases unmatched to any gene: 10. DNA for the CDR3: TGCGCCAGCAGCCTTAGCGGGAGGGCCCTAGGTTACAATGAGCAGTTCTTC. Its protein product is CASSLSGRALGYNEQFF.

V and J are TRBV6-1 and TRBJ2-3; 10 bases are shared with TRBD2. The CDR3 sequence is 16 residues long. V trimming: 7 bases; J trimming: 4 bases; junction bases outside the gene matches: 11. The V gene's germline CDR1 is MNHNS and CDR2 SASEGT. Here the CDR3 reads CASNDLAGATADTQYF. In DNA, the CDR3 is TGTGCCAGCAATGACCTAGCGGGGGCCACCGCAGATACGCAGTATTTT.